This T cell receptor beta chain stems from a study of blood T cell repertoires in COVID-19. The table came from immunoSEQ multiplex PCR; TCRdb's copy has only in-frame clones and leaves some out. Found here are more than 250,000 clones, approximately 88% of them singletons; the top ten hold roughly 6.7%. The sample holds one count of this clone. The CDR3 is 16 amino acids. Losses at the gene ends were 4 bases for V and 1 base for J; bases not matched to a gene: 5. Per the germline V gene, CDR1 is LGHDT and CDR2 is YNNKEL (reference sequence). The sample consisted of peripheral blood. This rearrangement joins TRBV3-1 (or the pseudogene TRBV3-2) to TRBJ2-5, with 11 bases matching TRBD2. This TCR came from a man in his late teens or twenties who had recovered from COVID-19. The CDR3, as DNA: TGTGCCAGCAGCCCTTCTAGCGGGGGGCTCCAAGAGACCCAGTACTTC. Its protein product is CASSPSSGGLQETQYF.